The next 21 T cell receptor beta chains were all read from a single sample in a study of breast tumors, draining lymph nodes, adjacent tissues. TCRdb ran MiXCR on the multiplex PCR reads and lists one entry per CDR3 protein. The sample consists of around 120,000 distinct CDR3 sequences, about 20% of them appearing once. Axillary draining lymph nodes of breast cancer patients supplied the node samples. The sequencing sample was made of axillary lymph node tissue. The receptors were sampled from a female donor with breast cancer. Some clones in this sample may be carry-over from other donors' samples.

Points on this clonotype: At one end the junction does not follow the germline gene, possibly because of a read error. This chain connects TRBV6-1 to TRBJ1-5, with a tentative D call TRBD1 (5 bases). Germline lookup yields CDR1 MNHNS and CDR2 SASEGT. The CDR3 loop spans 14 amino acids. The chain's CDR3 is CASGDLRGDQPQHF. DNA for the CDR3: TGTGCCAGCGGTGATCTCCGAGGGGATCAGCCCCAGCATTTT.

This clonotype was detected many times. J is TRBJ1-2 and V is TRBV6-5, with 7 nucleotides matching TRBD1. The CDR3 length is 14 residues. Trimming removed 0 bases from V and 8 bases from J; junction bases left unmatched: 6. Germline V lookup: CDR1 MNHEY, CDR2 SVGAGI. In nucleotides, the CDR3 is TGTGCCAGCAGTTACTCTAGAGGGGGCCAAGGCTACACCTTC. Protein: CASSYSRGGQGYTF.

This clonotype was counted many times. The chain uses TRBV10-3 and TRBJ1-6; the match to TRBD1 covers 8 bases. The CDR3 is 15 amino acids. The ends lost 3 bases at V and 9 bases at J; junction bases unmatched: 7. Germline CDR1 and CDR2: ENHRY and SYGVKD. The CDR3 bases are TGTGCCATCAGTGAAGCAGGGGGCCTCAGTTCACCCCTCCACTTT. Its protein is CAISEAGGLSSPLHF.

There are many counts of this clonotype. The chain employs TRBV5-6 and TRBJ2-7, with 9 bases that match TRBD2. J lost 4 bases, V lost 2 bases, and 4 bases had no gene match. The CDR3 is made up of 14 amino acids. Germline loops: CDR1 SGHDT, CDR2 YYEEEE. CDR3 nucleotides: TGTGCCAGCAGCTTTTATGCGGGAGGGTACGAGCAGTACTTC. Translating gives CASSFYAGGYEQYF.

Ten or more counts support this clonotype. Here the CDR3 reads CSARGDRARFRDEQFF. The CDR3 DNA follows: TGCAGTGCTAGAGGGGACAGGGCACGATTCAGGGATGAGCAGTTCTTC. The rearrangement links TRBV20-1 to TRBJ2-1; 9 positions match TRBD1. Trimming at V came to 1 base and at J to 8 bases, leaving 12 bases not matched to a gene. This CDR3 spans 16 amino acids. Per the germline V gene, CDR1 is DFQATT and CDR2 is SNEGSKA (reference sequence).

This clonotype was picked up many times. The chain recombines TRBV3-1 with TRBJ2-7; D uncertain. The CDR3 spans 13 residues. Germline values: CDR1 LGHDT, CDR2 YNNKEL (reference sequence). Trimming stripped 1 base from V and 0 bases from J, with 4 bases between. The CDR3 nucleotides read TGTGCCAGCAGCCAAGGCAGCTCCTACGAGCAGTACTTC. Its protein is CASSQGSSYEQYF.

The chain links TRBV18 to TRBJ2-3; TRBD1 matches at 7 bases. The length of the CDR3 is 14 residues. Germline-derived CDR1 and CDR2 are KGHSH and LQKENI. Germline trimming cut 3 bases from V and 4 bases from J; bases unmatched to any gene: 4. CDR3 DNA sequence: TGTGCCAGCTCACCGACAGGGAGCGCAGATACGCAGTATTTT. It codes for CASSPTGSADTQYF.

As for this clonotype: A single base separates this from a much larger clone, so it may be a read error. In this CDR3 the conserved last residue, phenylalanine or tryptophan, is missing, so a read error is likely. The gene calls are TRBV15 and TRBJ1-5, with D perhaps TRBD1 (5 bases). Per germline, CDR1 LNHNV and CDR2 YYDKDF (reference sequence). V was pared by 4 bases and J by 1 base, with 11 bases between. CDR3 length: 15 residues. DNA of the CDR3: TGTGCCACCAGCAACGGGGGGTGGAGCAATCAGCCCCAGCATTAT. This codes for CATSNGGWSNQPQHY.

This clonotype was seen ten or more times. The chain joins TRBV7-6 to TRBJ2-7, with D unresolved. Trimming took 2 bases from V and 7 from J, leaving 18 bases between them. The CDR3 extends over 15 amino acids. From germline, CDR1 is SGHVS and CDR2 FNYEAQ. CDR3 sequence reads: CASSLSRAGASEQYF. DNA of the CDR3: TGTGCCAGCAGCTTATCCCGGGCAGGCGCTAGTGAGCAGTACTTC.

About this clonotype itself: A much larger clonotype is one base distant, so this may be a read error. This chain joins TRBV30 and TRBJ1-2, with D tentatively TRBD1 (6 bases). The CDR3 covers 13 residues. Germline lookup yields CDR1 GTSNPN and CDR2 SVGIG (reference sequence). The CDR3 is CTWRYGGGWGYTF. CDR3 in DNA: TGTACCTGGAGATACGGGGGGGGCTGGGGCTACACCTTC. Based on the CDR3 plus reference TRBV30 and TRBJ1-2, the full variable domain is SQTIHQWPATLVQPVGSPLSLECTVEGTSNPNLYWYRQAAGRGLQLLFYSVGIGQISSEVPQNLSASRPQDRQFILSSKKLLLSDSGFYLCTWRYGGGWGYTFGSGTRLTVV.

This clonotype was detected only once. A much larger clonotype is one base distant, so this may be a read error. CDR3 in DNA: TGTGCCTGGAGCGCCGACGGACAGGGACTTTACGAGCAGTACTTC. Protein sequence: CAWSADGQGLYEQYF. V usage is TRBV30 and J usage is TRBJ2-7; 8 nucleotides agree with TRBD1. V lost 3 bases to trimming and J lost 4 bases; unmatched junction nucleotides: 11. There are 15 residues in the CDR3. The V gene's germline CDR1 is GTSNPN and CDR2 SVGIG (reference sequence).

As regards this clonotype: A much larger clone differs by one base, so this may be a read error. This chain uses TRBV2 with TRBJ2-7; D perhaps matches TRBD1 (7 bases). This CDR3 has 13 amino acids. V was shortened by 4 bases and J by 6 bases, with 13 bases between the two germline ends. Looked up from germline, CDR1 is SNHLY and CDR2 is FYNNEI. The CDR3 protein is CASSAQGGSEQYF. Written as DNA, the CDR3 is TGTGCCAGCAGTGCGCAGGGGGGCTCCGAGCAGTACTTC.

The chain employs TRBV7-3 and TRBJ2-2; the D gene is possibly TRBD2 (6 bases). Germline values: CDR1 SGHTA, CDR2 FQGTGA. Deletions cut 5 bases from V and 4 bases from J, with 14 bases between. The CDR3 is 15 residues long. CDR3 DNA sequence: TGTGCCAGCAGCCGGACTGGCGGGGCCACCGGGGAGCTGTTTTTT. Amino acid sequence: CASSRTGGATGELFF. Filled out from reference TRBV7-3 and TRBJ2-2, the complete variable domain reads GAGVSQTPSNKVTEKGKYVELRCDPISGHTALYWYRQSLGQGPEFLIYFQGTGAADDSGLPNDRFFAVRPEGSVSTLKIQRTERGDSAVYLCASSRTGGATGELFFGEGSRLTVL.

This clonotype was counted ten times or more. V gene TRBV19 combines with J gene TRBJ2-2; perhaps TRBD2 as D (7 bases). The V end was cut by 3 bases, the J end by 4 bases, with 9 bases between. This CDR3 region has 14 residues. Germline assignment: CDR1 LNHDA and CDR2 SQIVND (reference sequence). CDR3 region: CASSMGGLTGELFF. The CDR3 nucleotides are TGTGCCAGTAGTATGGGGGGGCTCACCGGGGAGCTGTTTTTT.

This clonotype was seen ten or more times. The chain joins TRBV5-4 to TRBJ2-5, with D possibly being TRBD2 (6 bases). Per germline, CDR1 SGHNT and CDR2 YYREEE (reference sequence). V lost 5 bases to trimming and J lost 4 bases, with 18 bases between them. The CDR3 is 15 amino acids. The CDR3 loop reads CASRGGSGAIETQYF. The CDR3 DNA reads TGTGCCAGCAGGGGAGGAAGCGGTGCCATAGAGACCCAGTACTTC.

This clonotype was detected many times. The chain uses TRBV4-1 and TRBJ2-5; D is possibly TRBD1 (5 bases). Trimming cost V 0 bases and J 2 bases, with 10 bases left between them. The germline CDR1 and CDR2 sequences are MGHRA and YSYEKL. There are 15 residues in the CDR3. The CDR3 DNA reads as TGCGCCAGCAGCCAAGATGGGGCAGGACAAGAGACCCAGTACTTC. The encoded protein is CASSQDGAGQETQYF.

This clonotype was observed at least ten times. V gene TRBV7-2 combines with J gene TRBJ2-7; D is perhaps TRBD2 (6 bases). The CDR3 consists of 16 residues. V lost 3 bases and J 0 bases, leaving 15 bases between the germline ends. Germline CDR1 and CDR2: SGHTA and FQGNSA. The CDR3 DNA sequence: TGTGCCAGCAGCTTGTCCGCCCCTAGCGACTCCTACGAGCAGTACTTC. Its translation is CASSLSAPSDSYEQYF. Variable domain in full (rest from reference TRBV7-2 and TRBJ2-7): GAGVSQSPSNKVTEKGKDVELRCDPISGHTALYWYRQSLGQGLEFLIYFQGNSAPDKSGLPSDRFSAERTGGSVSTLTIQRTQQEDSAVYLCASSLSAPSDSYEQYFGPGTRLTVT.

CDR3 region: CASMAGGGKNIQYF. In nucleotides, the CDR3 is TGTGCCAGCATGGCCGGAGGAGGCAAAAACATTCAGTACTTC. The chain carries TRBV6-1 and TRBJ2-4; D may be TRBD2 (5 bases). This CDR3 has 14 residues. Trimming removed 7 bases at V and 3 bases at J, with 13 bases between. Germline V gene data show CDR1 as MNHNS and CDR2 as SASEGT.

The sample holds many counts of this clonotype. This chain connects TRBV11-2 to TRBJ1-2, with D maybe TRBD1 (5 bases). The CDR3 extends over 16 amino acids. Trimming cost V 1 base and J 6 bases, with 18 bases left between them. The germline V gene has CDR1 SGHAT and CDR2 FQNNGV. The DNA for the CDR3 is TGTGCCAGCAGCTTAGGGTTTAGGCAGGGAGGAAATGGCTACACCTTC. Its translation is CASSLGFRQGGNGYTF.

Details on this clonotype: Just one base apart from a much larger clone, this may be a read error. This CDR3 reads CASIDGGGGETQCF. The CDR3 region has the DNA TGTGCCAGCATCGATGGGGGAGGGGGAGAGACCCAGTGCTTC. The chain is built from TRBV12-3 or TRBV12-4 and TRBJ2-5; possible D gene TRBD2, 7 bases. This CDR3 contains 14 residues.

In its sample, this clonotype was seen many times. The rearrangement links TRBV6-1 to TRBJ1-2; 8 bases fit TRBD1. Germline CDR1 is MNHNS and CDR2 is SASEGT. The V gene end was trimmed by 6 bases and the J gene end by 8 bases; junction bases not matched to a gene: 14. This CDR3 has 15 residues. The CDR3 DNA is TGTGCCAGCAGGAACCGAGGGGGACAGGCAACCGGCTACACCTTC. Translation: CASRNRGGQATGYTF.